This passage covers 29 T cell receptor beta chains from one sample sequenced in a study of OX40 agonist ivuxolimab in advanced cancers. Here immunoSEQ multiplex PCR was the method, and the copy in TCRdb shows in-frame clones only, minus some. The table records tens of thousands of clones, roughly 86% of them present only once. The specimen comprised CD4+ or CD8+ T cells sorted from blood, sampled in a trial of the OX40 agonist ivuxolimab. The receptors come from an adult with an advanced solid tumor such as melanoma, head and neck, liver or kidney cancer.

The table lists this clone with a count of one. The chain has TRBV28 and TRBJ1-5; the match to TRBD1 covers 7 bases. CDR3 size: 14 residues. CDR1 is MDHEN and CDR2 is SYDVKM in the germline V gene. V lost 6 bases and J lost 4; bases outside the gene matches: 6. CDR3 region: CASRDRQTNQPQHF. The CDR3 nucleotides read TGTGCCAGCAGGGACAGGCAGACGAATCAGCCCCAGCATTTT.

This chain connects TRBV28 to TRBJ2-5, with a tentative D call TRBD2 (6 bases). Between the trimmed V and J ends, which lost 5 bases and 7 bases, there was a span of 14 bases. The germline CDR1 and CDR2 sequences are MDHEN and SYDVKM. The CDR3 spans 13 residues. The CDR3 reads CASSLQTRGTQYF. CDR3 DNA sequence: TGTGCCAGCAGTCTCCAGACTAGAGGGACCCAGTACTTC.

The chain couples TRBV5-1 to TRBJ2-7, with 9 bases lining up with TRBD1. This CDR3 comprises 15 residues. The trim removed 4 bases at V and 2 bases at J, leaving 7 bases unmatched. Germline CDR1 SGHRS, CDR2 YFSETQ. The CDR3, as DNA: TGCGCCAGCAGCCCTCGGACAGGGGCCCCCTACGAGCAGTACTTC. Translating gives CASSPRTGAPYEQYF.

This clone came up once. The genes are TRBV27 and TRBJ2-7, with 10 bases identical to TRBD2. The CDR3 is made up of 19 amino acids. Losses at the gene ends were 6 bases for V and 1 base for J; bases not matched to a gene: 18. Per the germline V gene, CDR1 is MNHEY and CDR2 is SMNVEV (reference sequence). The CDR3 here is CASRGRDGTSDTYSYEQYF. CDR3 coding DNA: TGTGCCAGCAGGGGGCGTGACGGGACTAGCGACACTTATTCCTACGAGCAGTACTTC.

This chain connects TRBV30 to TRBJ2-7; 13 nucleotides match TRBD2. The CDR3 is 19 amino acids. The junction had 14 bases not matched to a gene; V was cut back by 2 bases and J by 1 base. CDR1 GTSNPN and CDR2 SVGIG come from the germline V gene (reference sequence). CDR3 sequence: CAWSLDSGTSGTFSYEQYF. In nucleotides, the CDR3 is TGTGCCTGGAGTTTAGACTCCGGGACTAGCGGGACCTTTTCCTACGAGCAGTACTTC.

V is TRBV6-6 and J is TRBJ2-1, with 8 bases matching TRBD2. This CDR3 region has 14 residues. Germline CDR1 reads MNHNY; CDR2 reads SVGAGI (reference sequence). J gave up 0 bases and V 6 bases, and 1 base lay outside the gene matches. The CDR3 DNA follows: TGTGCCAGCAGCCTAGCGGGCTCCTACAATGAGCAGTTCTTC. It is translated as CASSLAGSYNEQFF.

This chain links TRBV5-8 with TRBJ1-1; D is unresolved. This CDR3 comprises 12 residues. The V and J ends lost 0 bases and 5 bases respectively, with 5 bases between them. Germline V lookup: CDR1 SGHTS, CDR2 YDEGEE. The CDR3 DNA sequence: TGTGCCAGCAGCTTGGTTGGGACTGAAGCTTTCTTT. This codes for CASSLVGTEAFF.

The chain couples TRBV4-1 to TRBJ2-1; TRBD2 matches 7 bases. The length of the CDR3 is 15 residues. Germline CDR1 reads MGHRA; CDR2 reads YSYEKL. Trimming removed 1 base from V and 8 bases from J; junction bases left unmatched: 8. For the CDR3, the DNA is TGCGCCAGCAGCCAAGTGGATACGGGGGGAGATGAGCAGTTCTTC. This encodes CASSQVDTGGDEQFF.

This chain joins TRBV5-1 and TRBJ2-1, with D possibly matching TRBD2 (5 bases). V dropped 5 bases and J dropped 7 bases, with 13 bases sitting between them. From germline, CDR1 is SGHRS and CDR2 YFSETQ. The CDR3 runs to 13 residues. CDR3 region: CASRAAPGNEQFF. The CDR3 DNA sequence: TGCGCCAGCAGAGCGGCCCCGGGAAATGAGCAGTTCTTC.

With respect to this clone: Other nucleotide sequences from this sample produce the same CDR3. The chain recombines TRBV5-4 with TRBJ2-1, with 11 bases fitting TRBD1. V was pared by 3 bases and J by 3 bases, with 2 bases of the junction left unmatched. Germline V gene sequence: CDR1 SGHNT, CDR2 YYREEE (reference sequence). The CDR3 has 15 amino acids. CDR3 region: CASSSGTGGYNEQFF. CDR3 sequence (DNA): TGTGCCAGCAGCTCCGGGACAGGGGGCTACAATGAGCAGTTCTTC. The full variable domain, in which reference TRBV5-4 and TRBJ2-1 provide the parts outside the CDR3, is ETGVTQSPTHLIKTRGQQVTLRCSSQSGHNTVSWYQQALGQGPQFIFQYYREEENGRGNFPPRFSGLQFPNYSSELNVNALELDDSALYLCASSSGTGGYNEQFFGPGTRLTVL.

CDR3 DNA sequence: TGTGCCAGCAGCGTGGCAGGGTCCACTGGAAACACCATATATTTT. This sequence encodes CASSVAGSTGNTIYF. J is TRBJ1-3 and V is TRBV9, with D tentatively TRBD1 (5 bases). V was trimmed by 2 bases and J by 2 bases, leaving 11 bases between them. The length of the CDR3 is 15 residues. Germline CDR1 reads SGDLS; CDR2 reads YYNGEE.

This clone has only a few counts. The chain is built from TRBV2 and TRBJ2-3; D remains unclear. The germline V and J ends were trimmed by 1 base and 2 bases, with 1 base remaining between them. The CDR3 is 12 residues long. The germline V gene has CDR1 SNHLY and CDR2 FYNNEI. The CDR3 region has the DNA TGTGCCAGCAGTGAAGTCACAGATACGCAGTATTTT. Protein sequence: CASSEVTDTQYF.

The chain carries TRBV30 and TRBJ1-5, with no clear D. CDR1 is GTSNPN and CDR2 is SVGIG in the germline V gene (reference sequence). Deletions cut 1 base from V and 5 bases from J, with 9 bases between. The CDR3 is 13 amino acids. CDR3 sequence reads: CAWSGKGYQPQHF. CDR3 coding DNA: TGTGCCTGGAGTGGAAAAGGGTATCAGCCCCAGCATTTT.

As for this clone: One end of the junction fails to match germline, which may point to a read error. The chain employs TRBV19 and TRBJ2-2; 8 nucleotides align to TRBD2. Germline CDR1 reads LNHDA; CDR2 reads SQIVND (reference sequence). The CDR3 consists of 16 residues. For the CDR3, the DNA is TGTGCCAGTAAACCGTCGGGGACTAGAGGCCAAGGGGGGCTGTTTTTT. It encodes CASKPSGTRGQGGLFF.

The J gene is TRBJ1-2, the V gene TRBV30, with D hard to call. CDR3 size: 12 residues. V lost 4 bases to trimming and J lost 2 bases, with 8 bases between them. From germline, CDR1 is GTSNPN and CDR2 SVGIG (reference sequence). This CDR3 reads CAWNSENYGYTF. The CDR3 DNA reads as TGTGCCTGGAATTCGGAGAACTATGGCTACACCTTC.

This chain's CDR3 is CASSELAGGSTDTQYF. In DNA form, the CDR3 reads TGTGCCAGCAGTGAACTGGCGGGGGGTAGCACAGATACGCAGTATTTT. The chain uses TRBV2 and TRBJ2-3, with 8 bases lining up with TRBD2. Germline CDR1 SNHLY, CDR2 FYNNEI. V trimming: 2 bases; J trimming: 0 bases; junction bases outside the gene matches: 4. There are 16 residues in the CDR3.

V usage is TRBV7-9 and J usage is TRBJ2-7, with a tentative D call TRBD1 (6 bases). Trimming left V 7 bases short and J 2 bases short, with 9 bases between. CDR1 SEHNR and CDR2 FQNEAQ come from the germline V gene (reference sequence). The CDR3 is 12 residues long. The CDR3 DNA sequence: TGTGCCAGCAATAACAGGGCCTACGAGCAGTACTTC. Protein sequence: CASNNRAYEQYF.

This chain uses TRBV21-1 with TRBJ1-1. TRBV21-1 is a known pseudogene. The CDR3 consists of 15 residues. In DNA, the CDR3 is TGTGCCAGCAGCAAAGGGCGCGGGGGCTGCACTGAAGCTTTCTTT. It codes for CASSKGRGGCTEAFF.

This clone was seen a few times. The chain has TRBV6-5 and TRBJ2-7; 9 bases agree with TRBD1. The CDR3 runs 15 residues. Germline V gene lookup returns CDR1 MNHEY and CDR2 SVGAGI. The trim removed 6 bases at V and 2 bases at J, leaving 8 bases unmatched. The CDR3 spells CASRDRGSFTYEQYF. The CDR3 bases are TGTGCCAGCAGGGACAGGGGTAGCTTCACCTACGAGCAGTACTTC.

The CDR3 region has the DNA TGTGCCACCAGCAGAGACGTCTCGGGGGGGGCCTCAACTAATGAAAAACTGTTTTTT. It codes for CATSRDVSGGASTNEKLFF. The chain has TRBV15 and TRBJ1-4, with D possibly matching TRBD1 (6 bases). The length of the CDR3 is 19 residues. The V end was cut by 0 bases, the J end by 0 bases, with 17 bases between. Per the germline V gene, CDR1 is LNHNV and CDR2 is YYDKDF (reference sequence).

The chain is built from TRBV7-8 and TRBJ2-7; D gene unclear. Looked up from germline, CDR1 is SGHVS and CDR2 is FQNEAQ. This CDR3 spans 14 amino acids. Between the trimmed V and J ends, which lost 2 bases and 1 base, there was a span of 9 bases. This CDR3 reads CASSLSEGSYEQYF. CDR3 nucleotide sequence: TGTGCCAGCAGCTTATCAGAAGGGTCCTACGAGCAGTACTTC.

The V gene is TRBV10-3, the J gene TRBJ2-2, with 10 bases fitting TRBD2. Germline loops: CDR1 ENHRY, CDR2 SYGVKD. Trimming cost V 4 bases and J 5 bases; bases outside gene matches: 7. This CDR3 has 16 amino acids. As DNA, the CDR3 is TGTGCCATCAGTGCATCGGGACTAGCGTCTACCGGGGAGCTGTTTTTT. Residues: CAISASGLASTGELFF.

The chain carries TRBV7-2 and TRBJ2-7; D is uncertain. This CDR3 region has 15 residues. V was pared by 1 base and J by 0 bases, with 10 bases between. Per germline, CDR1 SGHTA and CDR2 FQGNSA. The CDR3 sequence: CASSLGGRSSYEQYF. The CDR3 nucleotides are TGTGCCAGCAGCTTAGGTGGCAGAAGCTCCTACGAGCAGTACTTC.

The chain combines TRBV6-5 with TRBJ2-7; perhaps D is TRBD1 or TRBD2 (5 bases each). V was pared by 6 bases and J by 3 bases, with 15 bases between. CDR1 is MNHEY and CDR2 is SVGAGI in the germline V gene. This CDR3 region has 14 residues. CDR3 sequence reads: CASRTTYQGYEQYF. Here the CDR3 DNA reads TGTGCCAGCAGGACTACTTATCAGGGCTACGAGCAGTACTTC.

V and J are TRBV5-8 and TRBJ1-2; D may be TRBD1 (6 bases). Trimming left V 2 bases short and J 4 bases short, with 12 bases between. Germline assignment: CDR1 SGHTS and CDR2 YDEGEE. This CDR3 has 14 amino acids. The CDR3 nucleotides read TGTGCCAGCAGCTTAAGACAGGACTCCTATGGCTACACCTTC. As protein: CASSLRQDSYGYTF.

The chain links TRBV10-1 to TRBJ2-3; 7 bases line up with TRBD1. CDR1 is WNHNN and CDR2 is SYGVQD in the germline V gene (reference sequence). This CDR3 region has 14 residues. The V gene end was trimmed by 8 bases and the J gene end by 3 bases; junction bases not matched to a gene: 8. The CDR3 loop reads CASCRDSQTDTQYF. The DNA of the CDR3 is TGCGCCAGCTGCCGGGACAGTCAAACAGATACGCAGTATTTT.

V is TRBV7-6 and J is TRBJ2-7, with 9 bases that match TRBD1. Losses at the gene ends were 5 bases for V and 5 bases for J; bases not matched to a gene: 13. The CDR3 has 16 residues. CDR1 and CDR2 (germline): SGHVS, FNYEAQ. The CDR3 bases are TGTGCCAGCAGCCCGACGGTTGGGACAGGGAGAAACGAGCAGTACTTC. This sequence encodes CASSPTVGTGRNEQYF.

The sample holds one count of this clone. This chain joins TRBV6-1 and TRBJ2-7; 9 bases align to TRBD1. The CDR3 runs to 16 residues. Germline values: CDR1 MNHNS, CDR2 SASEGT. V was pared by 2 bases and J by 4 bases, with 9 bases of the junction left unmatched. The CDR3 DNA reads as TGTGCCAGCAGTGAATACTGGACAGGGGTAAATTACGAGCAGTACTTC. Translation gives CASSEYWTGVNYEQYF.

The rearrangement joins TRBV13 to TRBJ2-1, with 10 bases matching TRBD2. V shed 5 bases and J 3 bases; nucleotides not matched to a gene: 7. The CDR3 has 16 residues. Germline V gives CDR1 PRHDT, CDR2 FYEKMQ (reference sequence). The CDR3 is CASSPKGLAFYNEQFF. The DNA of the CDR3 is TGTGCCAGCAGCCCTAAGGGACTAGCGTTCTACAATGAGCAGTTCTTC.